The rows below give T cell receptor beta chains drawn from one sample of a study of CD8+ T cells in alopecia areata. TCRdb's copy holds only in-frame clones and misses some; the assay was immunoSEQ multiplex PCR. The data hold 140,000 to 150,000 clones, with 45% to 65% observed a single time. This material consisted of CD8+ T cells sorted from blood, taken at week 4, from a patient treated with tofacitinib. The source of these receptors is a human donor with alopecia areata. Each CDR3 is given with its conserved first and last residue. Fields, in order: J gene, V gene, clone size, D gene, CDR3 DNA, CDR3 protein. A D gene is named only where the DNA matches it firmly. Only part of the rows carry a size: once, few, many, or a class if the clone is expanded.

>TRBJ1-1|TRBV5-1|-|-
TGCGCCAGCAGCTCTCCACACCTAAAGGGGGACACTGAAGCTTTCTTT
CASSSPHLKGDTEAFF
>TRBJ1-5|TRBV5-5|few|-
TGTGCCAGCAGCTTGTGGGATAACAATCAGCCCCAGCATTTT
CASSLWDNNQPQHF
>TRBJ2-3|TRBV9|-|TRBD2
TGTGCCAGCAGCCTCGGACTAGCGGGGGGAGATACGCAGTATTTT
CASSLGLAGGDTQYF
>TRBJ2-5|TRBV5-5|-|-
TGTGCCAGCAGCTTGGGGCCCGAAGAGACCCAGTACTTC
CASSLGPEETQYF
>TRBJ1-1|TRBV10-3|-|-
TGTGCCATCTTTTCCGGGACAGAAGCTTTCTTT
CAIFSGTEAFF
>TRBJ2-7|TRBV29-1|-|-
TGCAGCGTTGTAGGAGACTTCGCGAACGAGCAGTACTTC
CSVVGDFANEQYF
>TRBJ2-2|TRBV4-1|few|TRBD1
TGCGCCAGCAGCCAAGGGACAGGGGTTACCGGGGAGCTGTTTTTT
CASSQGTGVTGELFF
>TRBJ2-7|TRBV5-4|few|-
TGTGCCAGCAGCATATGGAGGGGGGAAGACGAGCAGTACTTC
CASSIWRGEDEQYF
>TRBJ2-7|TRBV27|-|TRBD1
TGTGCCAGCAGTTTGGGTTGGACAGGGGCTACCGAGCAGTACTTC
CASSLGWTGATEQYF
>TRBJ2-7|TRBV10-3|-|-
TGTGCCATCACGGAGGGGCCTGGCTACGAGCAGTACTTC
CAITEGPGYEQYF
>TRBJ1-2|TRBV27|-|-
TGTGCCAGCAGTTCTCGACAGGCCGGGGGCTATGGCTACACCTTC
CASSSRQAGGYGYTF
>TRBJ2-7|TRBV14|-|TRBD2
TGTGCCAGCAGCCACCCTCGGACTAGCGACGAGCAGTACTTC
CASSHPRTSDEQYF
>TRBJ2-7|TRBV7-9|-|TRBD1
TGTGCCAGCAGCCCCAGGACAGGGCCGTCCTACGAGCAGTACTTC
CASSPRTGPSYEQYF
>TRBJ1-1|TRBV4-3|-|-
TGCGCCAGCAGCCAAGGTCTGGGTGGGGGCACTGAAGCTTTCTTT
CASSQGLGGGTEAFF
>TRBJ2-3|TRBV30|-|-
TGTGCCTGGTGTCCCGCAAGCGGAGATACGCAGTATTTT
CAWCPASGDTQYF
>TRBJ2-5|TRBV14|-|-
TGTGCCAGCAGCCACGCCGGGACTCTCCAAGAGACCCAGTACTTC
CASSHAGTLQETQYF
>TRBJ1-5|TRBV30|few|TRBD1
TGTGCCTGGGGAACGACAGGGATGGGCAATCAGCCCCAGCATTTT
CAWGTTGMGNQPQHF
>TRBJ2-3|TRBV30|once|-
TGTGCCTGTCTATTTGGGAGCACAGATACGCAGTATTTT
CACLFGSTDTQYF
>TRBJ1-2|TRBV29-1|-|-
TGCAGCGTTCTGGGGGGAAACTATGGCTACACCTTC
CSVLGGNYGYTF
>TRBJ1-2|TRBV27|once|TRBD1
TGTGCCAGCACCCGGACAGGGACTAACTATGGCTACACCTTC
CASTRTGTNYGYTF
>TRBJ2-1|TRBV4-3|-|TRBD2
TGCGCCAGCAGCCTCTCGGCGGGGGGGTACAATGAGCAGTTCTTC
CASSLSAGGYNEQFF
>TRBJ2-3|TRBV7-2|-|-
TGTGCCAGCAGCTCATGGGGCGGGACTAGCACAGATACGCAGTATTTT
CASSSWGGTSTDTQYF
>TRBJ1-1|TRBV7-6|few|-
TGTGCCAGCAGCCCTCACAAGAACACTGAAGCTTTCTTT
CASSPHKNTEAFF
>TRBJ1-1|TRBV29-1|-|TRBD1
TGCAGCGTTCTATACCCAGGGGGCACTGAAGCTTTCTTT
CSVLYPGGTEAFF
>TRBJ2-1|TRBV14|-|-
TGTGCCAGCAGCCAAGACCCGTATTCCTACAATGAGCAGTTCTTC
CASSQDPYSYNEQFF
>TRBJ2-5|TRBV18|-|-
TGTGCCAGCTCACCCGGGGGACATCTAGAGACCCAGTACTTC
CASSPGGHLETQYF
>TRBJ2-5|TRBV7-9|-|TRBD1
TGTGCCAGCAGCTTAATTGACAGGGAGGAGACCCAGTACTTC
CASSLIDREETQYF